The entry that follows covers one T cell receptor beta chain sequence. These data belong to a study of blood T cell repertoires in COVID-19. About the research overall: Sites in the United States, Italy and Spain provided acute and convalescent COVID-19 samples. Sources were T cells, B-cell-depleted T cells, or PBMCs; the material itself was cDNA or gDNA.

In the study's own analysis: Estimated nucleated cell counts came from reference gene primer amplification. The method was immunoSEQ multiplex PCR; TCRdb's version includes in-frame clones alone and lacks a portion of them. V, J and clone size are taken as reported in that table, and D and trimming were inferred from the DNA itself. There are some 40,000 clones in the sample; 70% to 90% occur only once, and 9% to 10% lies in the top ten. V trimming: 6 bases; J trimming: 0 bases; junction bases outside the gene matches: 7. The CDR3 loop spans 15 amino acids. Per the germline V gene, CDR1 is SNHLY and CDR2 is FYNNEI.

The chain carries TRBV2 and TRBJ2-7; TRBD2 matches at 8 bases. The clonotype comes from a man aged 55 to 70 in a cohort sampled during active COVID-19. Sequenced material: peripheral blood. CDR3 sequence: CASRVTSGSSYEQYF. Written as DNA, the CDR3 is TGTGCCAGCAGGGTTACTAGCGGTTCCTCCTACGAGCAGTACTTC. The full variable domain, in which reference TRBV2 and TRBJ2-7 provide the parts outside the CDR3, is EPEVTQTPSHQVTQMGQEVILRCVPISNHLYFYWYRQILGQKVEFLVSFYNNEISEKSEIFDDQFSVERPDGSNFTLKIRSTKLEDSAMYFCASRVTSGSSYEQYFGPGTRLTVT.